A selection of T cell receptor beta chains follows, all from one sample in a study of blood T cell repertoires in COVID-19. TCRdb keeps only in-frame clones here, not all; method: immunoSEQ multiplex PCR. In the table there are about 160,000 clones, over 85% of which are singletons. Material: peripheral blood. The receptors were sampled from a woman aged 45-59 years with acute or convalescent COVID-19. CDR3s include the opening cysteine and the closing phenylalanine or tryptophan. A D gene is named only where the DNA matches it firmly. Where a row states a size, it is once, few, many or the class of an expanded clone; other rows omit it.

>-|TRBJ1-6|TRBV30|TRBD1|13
TGTGCCTGGAGAGTGACAGGGAATTCACCCCTCCACTTT
CAWRVTGNSPLHF
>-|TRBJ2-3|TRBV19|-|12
TGTGCCAGTAGTCCGCACGGGGGTACGCAGTATTTT
CASSPHGGTQYF
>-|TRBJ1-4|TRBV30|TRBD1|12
TGTGCCTGGAGTGGGACAGGGGGTAAACTGTTTTTT
CAWSGTGGKLFF
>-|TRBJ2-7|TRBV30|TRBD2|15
TGTGCCTGGAGTGGGCGGGGGGGCGCCGGCTACGAGCAGTACTTC
CAWSGRGGAGYEQYF
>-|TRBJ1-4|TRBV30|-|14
TGTGCCTGGAGTGCCACGGGAAGGGATGAAAAACTGTTTTTT
CAWSATGRDEKLFF
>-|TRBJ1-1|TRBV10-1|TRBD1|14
TGCGCCAGCAGTGAGAAGGACAGGGACGCTGAAGCTTTCTTT
CASSEKDRDAEAFF
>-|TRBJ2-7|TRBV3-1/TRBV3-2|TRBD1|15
TGTGCCAGCAGCCAGTACAGGGGGATCCAGGGCGAGCAGTACTTC
CASSQYRGIQGEQYF
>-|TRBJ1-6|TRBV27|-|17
TGTGCCAGCAGTTTACAAGGATGGAGCTCCTATAATTCACCCCTCCACTTT
CASSLQGWSSYNSPLHF
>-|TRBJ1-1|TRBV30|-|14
TGTGCCTGGAGTGTACTAGGGCTGAACACTGAAGCTTTCTTT
CAWSVLGLNTEAFF
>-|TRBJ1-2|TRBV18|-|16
TGTGCCAGCTCACCCGTGCCAACGGAGGGTAATTATGGCTACACCTTC
CASSPVPTEGNYGYTF
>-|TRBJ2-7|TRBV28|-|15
TGTGCCAGCAGTCACCTTCGACTAGAGGTTTACGAGCAGTACTTC
CASSHLRLEVYEQYF
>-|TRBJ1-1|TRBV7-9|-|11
TGTGCCAGCAGCCGCCGGTCCGAAGCTTTCTTT
CASSRRSEAFF
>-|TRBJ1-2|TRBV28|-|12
TGTGCCACCCGACAGTCTAACTATGGCTACACCTTC
CATRQSNYGYTF
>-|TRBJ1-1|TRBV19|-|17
TGTGCCAGTAGTATGAGGGTCGGAAGGGTAGGGTACACTGAAGCTTTCTTT
CASSMRVGRVGYTEAFF
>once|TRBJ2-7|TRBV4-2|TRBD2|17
TGTGCCAGCACACTCACTTTACCCCGGGGACTAGCCCACGAGCAGTACTTC
CASTLTLPRGLAHEQYF
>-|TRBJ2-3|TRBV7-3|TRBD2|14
TGTGCCAGCAGCCGACTAGCGGGGTCAGATACGCAGTATTTT
CASSRLAGSDTQYF
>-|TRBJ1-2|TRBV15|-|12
TGTGCCACCAGCAGAGAAGGGGTGGACTACACCTTC
CATSREGVDYTF
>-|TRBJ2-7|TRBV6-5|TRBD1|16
TGTGCCAGCAGTTACTCGACAGGGGGCGTCGGGTACGAGCAGTACTTC
CASSYSTGGVGYEQYF
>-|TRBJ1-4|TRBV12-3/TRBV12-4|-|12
TGTGCCAGCGGACAGAGAGCCGAAAAACTGTTTTTT
CASGQRAEKLFF
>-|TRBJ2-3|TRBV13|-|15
TGTGCCAGCAGCAGACGACAGACTAGCACAGATACGCAGTATTTT
CASSRRQTSTDTQYF
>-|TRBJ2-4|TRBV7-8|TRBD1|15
TGTGCCAGTTCAAGGAGGGGACAGGGGAAAAACATTCAGTACTTC
CASSRRGQGKNIQYF
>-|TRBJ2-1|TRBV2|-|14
TGTGCCAGCCGGACTGGGATAACCTACAATGAGCAGTTCTTC
CASRTGITYNEQFF
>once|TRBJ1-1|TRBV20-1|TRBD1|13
TGCAGTGCTAGTAGTCAGGGGGCGTCTGAAGCTTTCTTT
CSASSQGASEAFF
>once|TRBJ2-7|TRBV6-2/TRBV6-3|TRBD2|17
TGTGCCAGCAGTTACTCCCATGTTAGCGGGAAATCCTACGAGCAGTACTTC
CASSYSHVSGKSYEQYF
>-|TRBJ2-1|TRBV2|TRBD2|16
TGTGCCAGCAGCCACATTGGCGGGAGGGCAGGTAATGAGCAGTTCTTC
CASSHIGGRAGNEQFF
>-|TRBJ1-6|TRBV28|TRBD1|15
TGTGCCAGCAGTCCTTTCGGGACAGGGGATTCACCCCTCCACTTT
CASSPFGTGDSPLHF
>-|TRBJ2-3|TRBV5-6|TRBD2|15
TGTGCCAGCAGCCTAGCACTAGCGGACACAGATACGCAGTATTTT
CASSLALADTDTQYF
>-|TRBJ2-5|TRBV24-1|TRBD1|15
TGTGCCACCGGTCTCCGGACAGGGGTCCAAGAGACCCAGTACTTC
CATGLRTGVQETQYF
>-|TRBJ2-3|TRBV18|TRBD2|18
TGTGCCAGCTCACCGCGACTAGCGGGTATTTCTAGCACAGATACGCAGTATTTT
CASSPRLAGISSTDTQYF
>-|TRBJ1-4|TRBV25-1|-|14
TGTGCCAGCAGTGAATCCGGGGTTAATGAAAAACTGTTTTTT
CASSESGVNEKLFF
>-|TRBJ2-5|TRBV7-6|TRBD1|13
TGTGCCAGCAGCTCGGACAGGCGCGAGACCCAGTACTTC
CASSSDRRETQYF
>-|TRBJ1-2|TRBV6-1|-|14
TGTGCCAGCAGTGAAGCCTACTCTCAGGGTACCATTACCTTC
CASSEAYSQGTITF
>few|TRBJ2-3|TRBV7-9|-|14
TGTGCCACCTCGGGCCAGGGGAGCACAGATACGCAGTATTTT
CATSGQGSTDTQYF
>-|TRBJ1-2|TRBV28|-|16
TGTGCCAGCAGTCCCAGAACGACAATCGGGGACTATGGCTACACCTTC
CASSPRTTIGDYGYTF
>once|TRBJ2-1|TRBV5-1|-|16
TGCGCCAGCAGCTTGGAGGGAACTAGCTCCTACAATGAGCAGTTCTTC
CASSLEGTSSYNEQFF
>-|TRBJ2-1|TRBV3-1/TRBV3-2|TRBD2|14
TGTGCCAGCAGCCTAGCCGGGACTAGCTTTGAGCAGTTCTTC
CASSLAGTSFEQFF